The 8 T cell receptor beta chains below come from one sample, sequenced in a study of regulatory T cells in long-lasting Graves disease. Time point: newly diagnosed GD, antithyroid drugs for less than 3 months. With RNA extracted from PBMCs as input, the TCR library was made. Building the TCR beta libraries relied on iRepertoire HTBI primers, and CDR3 regions underwent Arm-PCR. TCRdb analysed the multiplex PCR reads with MiXCR anew, one entry per CDR3 protein. The sample includes 550,000 to 700,000 distinct CDR3 sequences, about 16% seen only once; the top ten take approximately 12%. This same sample was also part of a study on T cells in Graves' hyperthyroidism and ophthalmopathy.

This sample comprised peripheral blood mononuclear cells (PBMCs), obtained at new diagnosis, from a patient treated with antithyroid drugs. The receptors were sampled from a man aged 18 to 29 with Graves disease.

This clonotype occurred many times. The gene calls are TRBV7-2 and TRBJ1-4, with 8 bases identical to TRBD1. Looked up from germline, CDR1 is SGHTA and CDR2 is FQGNSA. CDR3 size: 14 residues. The V gene end was trimmed by 5 bases and the J gene end by 8 bases; junction bases not matched to a gene: 7. CDR3 nucleotides: TGTGCCAGCAGCACCTACAGGGGGGGAGAAAAACTGTTTTTT. The encoded protein is CASSTYRGGEKLFF.

The chain joins TRBV20-1 to TRBJ2-7; 9 positions agree with TRBD1. Germline CDR1 DFQATT, CDR2 SNEGSKA (reference sequence). The CDR3 runs 12 residues. The V gene end was trimmed by 5 bases and the J gene end by 2 bases; junction bases not matched to a gene: 1. CDR3 loop: CSAGTGTYEQYF. As DNA, the CDR3 is TGCAGTGCTGGGACAGGGACCTACGAGCAGTACTTC.

There are many counts of this clonotype. The chain has TRBV28 and TRBJ2-1; D is unclear. The CDR3 contains 11 residues. V was shortened by 6 bases and J by 14 bases, with 14 bases between the two germline ends. Germline V gives CDR1 MDHEN, CDR2 SYDVKM. The CDR3, as DNA: TGTGCCAGCAGCCACATGGGGTACGAGTTCTTC. It encodes CASSHMGYEFF.

This chain joins TRBV5-5 and TRBJ2-6, with 12 bases aligning to TRBD1. Germline CDR1 SGHKS, CDR2 YYEKEE (reference sequence). This CDR3 has 19 residues. J gave up 1 base and V 3 bases, and 8 bases lay outside the gene matches. CDR3 coding DNA: TGTGCCAGCAGCTCGGAACCGGGACAGGGGGCGTCTGGGGCCAACGTCCTGACTTTC. Amino acid sequence: CASSSEPGQGASGANVLTF. Full variable domain (rest looked up from reference TRBV5-5 and TRBJ2-6): DAGVTQSPTHLIKTRGQQVTLRCSPISGHKSVSWYQQVLGQGPQFIFQYYEKEERGRGNFPDRFSARQFPNYSSELNVNALLLGDSALYLCASSSEPGQGASGANVLTFGAGSRLTVL.

CDR3 DNA sequence: TGTGCCAGTAGTATAAATTCGGCGGCCAATGAAAAACTGTTTTTT. Protein product: CASSINSAANEKLFF. The chain carries TRBV19 and TRBJ1-4; D remains unclear. CDR3 length: 15 amino acids. Germline-derived CDR1 and CDR2 are LNHDA and SQIVND (reference sequence). Trimming left V 2 bases short and J 5 bases short, with 12 bases between.

About this clonotype itself: At one end the junction does not follow the germline gene, possibly because of a read error. This chain connects TRBV6-2 or TRBV6-3 to TRBJ2-3; no reliable D call. This CDR3 comprises 13 residues. Per the germline V gene, CDR1 is MNHEY and CDR2 is SVGEGT. The CDR3 DNA follows: TGTGCCAGCAGTTACTCGGTCCTAGATACGCTGTATTTT. Encoded protein: CASSYSVLDTLYF.

This clonotype has at least ten counts. This rearrangement joins TRBV30 to TRBJ2-1; TRBD1 matches at 8 bases. The CDR3 is made up of 12 amino acids. Germline CDR1 GTSNPN, CDR2 SVGIG (reference sequence). After removal of 7 bases from V and 4 bases from J, the junction contained 3 bases not matched to a gene. This chain's CDR3 is CASWTGYNEQFF. DNA of the CDR3: TGTGCCTCCTGGACAGGGTACAATGAGCAGTTCTTC.

This chain joins TRBV9 and TRBJ1-1; 12 bases map to TRBD1. Trimming took 4 bases from V and 5 from J; bases not matched to a gene: 9. The CDR3 has 16 amino acids. From germline, CDR1 is SGDLS and CDR2 YYNGEE. CDR3 in DNA: TGTGCCAGCAGCCCCGGGACAGGGGGCATTGGGACTGAAGCTTTCTTT. Its protein product is CASSPGTGGIGTEAFF.